The 9 T cell receptor beta chains listed next were all sequenced from one sample in a study of T-cell reconstitution after alpha-beta-depleted transplantation in children. Using unique molecular identifiers, the investigators prepared the TCRbeta library. One entry per CDR3 protein results from TCRdb running MiXCR on the PCR reads. The table includes some 840,000 distinct CDR3 sequences, under 20% detected once. Specimen: PBMCs, mostly from graft donor cells, collected 360 days after TCRalphabeta/CD19-depleted stem cell transplant. The receptors were gathered from a male patient younger than 18 who had a stem cell transplant for acute lymphoblastic leukemia, so the T cells may come from the graft donor.

This clonotype was seen once. The chain employs TRBV2 and TRBJ2-5; D is ambiguous. Trimming cost V 6 bases and J 0 bases, with 17 bases left between them. CDR3 length equals 16 residues. Looked up from germline, CDR1 is SNHLY and CDR2 is FYNNEI. CDR3 loop: CASRVVPVTYQETQYF. In nucleotides, the CDR3 is TGTGCCAGCAGGGTCGTCCCGGTGACGTACCAAGAGACCCAGTACTTC.

The V gene is TRBV5-1, the J gene TRBJ2-7; D is unclear. V was pared by 2 bases and J by 1 base, with 13 bases between. CDR1 is SGHRS and CDR2 is YFSETQ in the germline V gene. This CDR3 comprises 15 residues. The DNA for the CDR3 is TGCGCCAGCAGCTTCTTCGAAGGCCGTTCCTACGAGCAGTACTTC. Amino acid sequence: CASSFFEGRSYEQYF.

V gene TRBV20-1 combines with J gene TRBJ1-5; D uncertain. V was clipped by 6 bases and J by 2 bases, with 14 bases between them. Germline CDR1 and CDR2: DFQATT and SNEGSKA (reference sequence). The CDR3 extends over 14 amino acids. CDR3 bases: TGCAGTGCCTTCAAGCAGATGGGCAATCAGCCCCAGCATTTT. It encodes CSAFKQMGNQPQHF.

This clonotype was found a few times. The chain links TRBV5-1 to TRBJ1-2; D is ambiguous. CDR1 is SGHRS and CDR2 is YFSETQ in the germline V gene. The CDR3 consists of 13 residues. Trimming pared 0 bases from V and 6 bases from J, leaving 9 bases between. DNA of the CDR3: TGCGCCAGCAGCTTGGCATGGAGGGATGGCTACACCTTC. Protein product: CASSLAWRDGYTF.

V gene TRBV20-1 combines with J gene TRBJ2-7, with 7 bases identical to TRBD2. CDR1 and CDR2 (germline): DFQATT, SNEGSKA (reference sequence). J was trimmed by 0 bases and V by 8 bases; bases with no gene match: 7. CDR3 size: 13 residues. The CDR3 is CSSGGGGSYEQYF. The DNA of the CDR3 is TGCAGTTCCGGTGGGGGGGGCTCCTACGAGCAGTACTTC.

This clonotype has at least ten counts. The chain carries TRBV12-3 or TRBV12-4 and TRBJ2-7; D uncertain. This CDR3 contains 13 residues. V was shortened by 2 bases and J by 3 bases, with 8 bases between the two germline ends. CDR3 residues: CASSLFPNYEQYF. CDR3 nucleotide sequence: TGTGCCAGCAGTTTATTCCCCAACTACGAGCAGTACTTC.

Ten or more counts support this clonotype. This rearrangement joins TRBV28 to TRBJ1-6; D not certain. Trimming removed 4 bases at V and 8 bases at J, with 12 bases between. CDR1 and CDR2 (germline): MDHEN, SYDVKM. The CDR3 totals 14 residues. CDR3 amino acids: CASSSPPFHSPLHF. The CDR3 DNA is TGTGCCAGCAGTTCTCCGCCTTTCCATTCACCCCTCCACTTT.

The chain uses TRBV5-1 and TRBJ2-7; TRBD1 aligns across 10 bases. The germline V gene has CDR1 SGHRS and CDR2 YFSETQ. The junction had 6 bases not matched to a gene; V was cut back by 6 bases and J by 3 bases. The length of the CDR3 is 14 residues. CDR3: CASNPGQGFYEQYF. CDR3 nucleotides: TGCGCCAGCAACCCGGGACAGGGGTTCTACGAGCAGTACTTC.

This clonotype has only one observation. The chain recombines TRBV2 with TRBJ2-1, with 7 bases aligning to TRBD1. Germline V CDR1 and CDR2: SNHLY, FYNNEI. Losses at the gene ends were 6 bases for V and 2 bases for J; bases not matched to a gene: 10. There are 16 residues in the CDR3. CDR3 sequence (DNA): TGTGCCAGCAGCCCGCCAGGGGGTTACCCCTACAATGAGCAGTTCTTC. Amino acids: CASSPPGGYPYNEQFF.